These 20 T cell receptor beta chains share one sample of origin, sequenced in a study of blood T cell repertoires in COVID-19. Some clones are missing from TCRdb's copy, which holds only in-frame ones; the method was immunoSEQ multiplex PCR. The sample contains roughly 380,000 clones, over 75% of which appear only once. Sample: peripheral blood. These receptors all come from a woman between 40 and 50 years old with COVID-19, enrolled during active disease.

This rearrangement joins TRBV14 to TRBJ2-2, with D tentatively TRBD1 (6 bases). V gave up 1 base and J gave up 8 bases, with 11 bases separating them. CDR1 is SGHDN, CDR2 FVKESK, per germline. This CDR3 has 14 residues. The CDR3 protein is CASSQVTGLGELFF. CDR3 nucleotide sequence: TGTGCCAGCAGCCAAGTTACAGGGCTTGGGGAGCTGTTTTTT. Drawing the rest from reference TRBV14 and TRBJ2-2, the complete variable domain is EAGVTQFPSHSVIEKGQTVTLRCDPISGHDNLYWYRRVMGKEIKFLLHFVKESKQDESGMPNNRFLAERTGGTYSTLKVQPAELEDSGVYFCASSQVTGLGELFFGEGSRLTVL.

The chain has TRBV2 and TRBJ2-5; 11 bases fit TRBD2. V shed 1 base and J 2 bases; nucleotides not matched to a gene: 0. The germline V gene has CDR1 SNHLY and CDR2 FYNNEI. The CDR3 totals 15 residues. The chain's CDR3 is CASSEGLAGQETQYF. As DNA, the CDR3 is TGTGCCAGCAGTGAAGGACTAGCGGGACAAGAGACCCAGTACTTC.

V is TRBV27 and J is TRBJ2-3, with 14 bases matching TRBD2. The CDR3 is 16 amino acids. Germline V gene lookup returns CDR1 MNHEY and CDR2 SMNVEV (reference sequence). V lost 4 bases, J lost 5 bases, and 5 bases stayed unmatched. As DNA, the CDR3 is TGTGCCAGCAGTTGGGGACTAGCGGGAGAGAAAGATACGCAGTATTTT. It codes for CASSWGLAGEKDTQYF.

The chain recombines TRBV6-5 with TRBJ2-2, with D possibly TRBD2 on 6 matching bases. Per germline, CDR1 MNHEY and CDR2 SVGAGI. The V end was cut by 2 bases, the J end by 6 bases, with 13 bases between. The CDR3 is 15 amino acids. The CDR3 protein is CASSYRGGVSGELFF. The CDR3, as DNA: TGTGCCAGCAGTTACCGGGGAGGCGTCTCCGGGGAGCTGTTTTTT.

V and J are TRBV5-6 and TRBJ1-3; 9 bases are shared with TRBD1. Germline-derived CDR1 and CDR2 are SGHDT and YYEEEE. With 3 bases clipped from V and 0 bases from J, the junction kept 7 bases outside the gene matches. The CDR3 covers 17 residues. This CDR3 is CASSWPTGGGSGNTIYF. The DNA of the CDR3 is TGTGCCAGCAGCTGGCCCACAGGGGGCGGCTCTGGAAACACCATATATTTT.

V and J are TRBV9 and TRBJ1-3; no reliable D call. With 4 bases removed from V and 0 bases from J, the gap between germline ends came to 8 bases. The CDR3 runs 14 residues. Germline values: CDR1 SGDLS, CDR2 YYNGEE. This CDR3 is CASSNLLSGNTIYF. The CDR3 nucleotides are TGTGCCAGCAGCAACCTACTCTCTGGAAACACCATATATTTT.

The chain combines TRBV6-5 with TRBJ2-3; no definite D call. The CDR3 sequence is 13 residues long. V shed 7 bases and J shed 0 bases, with 8 bases lying between them. CDR1 is MNHEY and CDR2 is SVGAGI in the germline V gene. CDR3 bases: TGTGCCAGCAACGGCGGTAGCACAGATACGCAGTATTTT. Translating it yields CASNGGSTDTQYF.

This clone was counted between two and nine times. The rearrangement joins TRBV7-8 to TRBJ1-4; 9 positions agree with TRBD1. Germline CDR1 is SGHVS and CDR2 is FQNEAQ. The CDR3 contains 16 residues. V lost 5 bases, J lost 3 bases, and 7 bases stayed unmatched. CDR3 loop: CASSPHGTGPNEKLFF. CDR3 coding DNA: TGTGCCAGCAGCCCGCATGGGACAGGGCCTAATGAAAAACTGTTTTTT.

CDR3 sequence (DNA): TGTGCCAGCAGCGTCAGCTACGAGCAGTACTTC. Translation gives CASSVSYEQYF. The V call is TRBV11-2, the J call TRBJ2-7; D is uncertain. V lost 5 bases, J lost 3 bases, and 5 bases lay in between. The CDR3 is made up of 11 amino acids. Germline loops: CDR1 SGHAT, CDR2 FQNNGV.

This clone was observed a single time. V usage is TRBV30 and J usage is TRBJ1-2, with a tentative D call TRBD1 (5 bases). Germline V CDR1 and CDR2: GTSNPN, SVGIG (reference sequence). The CDR3 has 15 amino acids. V was pared by 3 bases and J by 8 bases, with 22 bases between. The CDR3 is CAWSPRRGTVRGYTF. CDR3 in DNA: TGTGCCTGGAGCCCCAGGAGGGGAACGGTACGAGGCTACACCTTC.

The gene calls are TRBV29-1 and TRBJ2-7; TRBD1 might be the D (5 bases). Germline lookup yields CDR1 SQVTM and CDR2 ANQGSEA. CDR3 size: 12 residues. V lost 5 bases and J lost 7, with 15 bases in between. The CDR3 protein is CSVWGRLEEQYF. As DNA, the CDR3 is TGCAGCGTTTGGGGCAGGCTAGAAGAGCAGTACTTC.

On this clone itself: A read error is likely, as this CDR3 ends without the conserved phenylalanine or tryptophan. The DNA is left out, because the CDR3 cannot be placed on it with certainty; the CDR3 is given as TCRdb lists it. The gene calls are TRBV19 and TRBJ1-1. The CDR3 is 14 residues long, ends included. Per germline, CDR1 LNHDA and CDR2 SQIVND (reference sequence). The CDR3 loop is CASSQPGGGANPNV.

The rearrangement links TRBV6-2 or TRBV6-3 to TRBJ1-5; the match to TRBD1 covers 10 bases. The CDR3 has 15 amino acids. From germline, CDR1 is MNHEY and CDR2 SVGEGT. The J segment lost 9 bases and the V segment lost 2 bases, leaving 7 bases of the junction unmatched. CDR3 nucleotides: TGTGCCAGCAGTTACACGGGGACAGGGGAGCGGCCCCAGCATTTT. Amino acid sequence: CASSYTGTGERPQHF.

For this clone: Other DNA sequences in the sample encode the same CDR3. The genes are TRBV7-3 and TRBJ1-1; a possible D gene is TRBD1 (5 bases). The germline V and J ends were trimmed by 4 bases and 1 base, with 7 bases remaining between them. The germline V gene has CDR1 SGHTA and CDR2 FQGTGA. This CDR3 spans 13 amino acids. The CDR3, as DNA: TGTGCCAGCAGCTCCGGACAGAACACTGAAGCTTTCTTT. It is translated as CASSSGQNTEAFF.

This rearrangement joins TRBV3-1 (or the pseudogene TRBV3-2) to TRBJ2-1; 7 positions agree with TRBD2. The trim removed 0 bases at V and 10 bases at J, leaving 9 bases unmatched. CDR3 size: 15 residues. Germline-derived CDR1 and CDR2 are LGHDT and YNNKEL (reference sequence). CDR3 protein: CASSQDEGGPQEQFF. The CDR3 nucleotides are TGTGCCAGCAGCCAAGACGAGGGAGGGCCCCAGGAGCAGTTCTTC.

The chain uses TRBV7-8 and TRBJ2-7; TRBD2 matches at 7 bases. The J segment lost 1 base and the V segment lost 1 base, leaving 4 bases of the junction unmatched. Germline-derived CDR1 and CDR2 are SGHVS and FQNEAQ. This CDR3 is 15 amino acids long. The CDR3 region is CASSLGTSASYEQYF. In DNA form, the CDR3 reads TGTGCCAGCAGCTTAGGAACTAGCGCGTCCTACGAGCAGTACTTC.

The chain couples TRBV19 to TRBJ1-1, with 9 positions matching TRBD1. V lost 7 bases and J lost 4; bases outside the gene matches: 10. Germline CDR1 reads LNHDA; CDR2 reads SQIVND (reference sequence). This CDR3 contains 15 residues. The CDR3 here is CASTSTGTGITEAFF. CDR3 DNA sequence: TGTGCCAGTACCTCAACCGGGACAGGGATCACTGAAGCTTTCTTT.

The chain recombines TRBV20-1 with TRBJ1-2; 7 bases match TRBD1. This CDR3 is 15 amino acids long. J gave up 4 bases and V 3 bases, and 11 bases lay outside the gene matches. Germline loops: CDR1 DFQATT, CDR2 SNEGSKA (reference sequence). The CDR3 spells CSASLREGASYGYTF. In nucleotides, the CDR3 is TGCAGTGCTAGTCTCCGGGAGGGGGCGAGCTATGGCTACACCTTC.

The chain links TRBV7-9 to TRBJ1-6, with TRBD1 as a possible D gene (6 bases). The CDR3 has 16 residues. Germline values: CDR1 SEHNR, CDR2 FQNEAQ (reference sequence). V was shortened by 7 bases and J by 3 bases, with 16 bases between the two germline ends. The CDR3 sequence is CASKSWGGVYNSPLHF. Written as DNA, the CDR3 is TGTGCCAGCAAGAGTTGGGGGGGCGTCTATAATTCACCCCTCCACTTT.

The chain combines TRBV28 with TRBJ2-5; TRBD2 agrees at 10 bases. The CDR3 contains 15 residues. V gave up 2 bases and J gave up 2 bases; unmatched junction bases: 2. Looked up from germline, CDR1 is MDHEN and CDR2 is SYDVKM. CDR3 region: CASSLLSGGQETQYF. The CDR3 DNA sequence: TGTGCCAGCAGTTTACTTAGCGGGGGGCAAGAGACCCAGTACTTC.